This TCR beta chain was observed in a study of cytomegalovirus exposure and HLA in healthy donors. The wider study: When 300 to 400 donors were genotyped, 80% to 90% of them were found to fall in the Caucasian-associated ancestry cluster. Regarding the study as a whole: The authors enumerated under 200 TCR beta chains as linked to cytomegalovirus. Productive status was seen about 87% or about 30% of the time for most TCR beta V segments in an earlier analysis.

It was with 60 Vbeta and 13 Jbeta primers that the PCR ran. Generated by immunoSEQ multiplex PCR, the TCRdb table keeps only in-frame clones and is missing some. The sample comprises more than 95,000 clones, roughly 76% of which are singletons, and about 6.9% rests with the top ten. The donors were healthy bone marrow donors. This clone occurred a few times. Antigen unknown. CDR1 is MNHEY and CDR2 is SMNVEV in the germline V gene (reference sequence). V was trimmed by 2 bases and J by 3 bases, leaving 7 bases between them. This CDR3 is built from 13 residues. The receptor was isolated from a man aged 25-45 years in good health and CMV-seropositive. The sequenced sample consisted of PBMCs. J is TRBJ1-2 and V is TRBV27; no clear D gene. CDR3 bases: TGTGCCAGCAGTTTAGACGGGGACTATGGCTACACCTTC. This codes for CASSLDGDYGYTF.